This TCR beta chain came from a study of cytomegalovirus exposure and HLA in healthy donors. Study context: There were 90 million to 130 million unique TCR beta sequences, drawn from 150 million to 200 million T cells, in an earlier analysis.

The PCR ran on 60 Vbeta and 13 Jbeta primers. Clones were read by immunoSEQ multiplex PCR, and TCRdb kept only the in-frame ones, dropping some. The sample has about 100,000 clones, around 76% seen once; the top ten hold 15% to 20%. CDR1 and CDR2 from the germline V gene are SGHVS and FQNEAQ. Trimming left V 5 bases short and J 6 bases short, with 16 bases between. This CDR3 comprises 15 residues. This clonotype was obtained from a woman aged 55-70 years in good health and CMV-seropositive. The sample comprised PBMCs. V usage is TRBV7-8 and J usage is TRBJ2-2, with a tentative D call TRBD2 (6 bases). This CDR3 reads CASSPGTETSGELFF. In DNA, the CDR3 is TGTGCCAGCAGCCCCGGGACTGAGACATCCGGGGAGCTGTTTTTT.